Following are 29 T cell receptor beta chains from one sample sequenced in a study of blood T cells in healthy people across ages. Sample-barcoded 5' priming and a J-beta primer mix drove a second PCR of 7 to 11 cycles. TCRdb passed the 5' RACE reads through MiXCR, listing each CDR3 protein once. The table lists some 760,000 distinct CDR3 sequences, around 25% of them singletons. The data also belong to a second study, concerning T cells of mothers and their children.

The sample comprised blood. Source of these receptors: a boy between 10 and 17 years old in good health.

V is TRBV28 and J is TRBJ2-5; 8 bases map to TRBD1. Germline V gene lookup returns CDR1 MDHEN and CDR2 SYDVKM. The V segment lost 3 bases and the J segment 5 bases; nucleotides outside the gene matches: 11. This CDR3 has 16 amino acids. The CDR3 sequence is CASSFRLDRGGETQYF. The CDR3 DNA reads as TGTGCCAGCAGTTTCCGGCTCGACAGGGGTGGGGAGACCCAGTACTTC.

This chain links TRBV7-9 with TRBJ1-6, with D perhaps matching TRBD1 (5 bases). This CDR3 has 16 amino acids. Trimming removed 1 base at V and 7 bases at J, with 14 bases between. The germline CDR1 and CDR2 sequences are SEHNR and FQNEAQ (reference sequence). The CDR3 bases are TGTGCCAGCAGCTTAGGGGCCGGGGCCCCCAATTCACCCCTCCACTTT. This translates into CASSLGAGAPNSPLHF.

The J gene is TRBJ2-5, the V gene TRBV5-1; D is perhaps TRBD2 (6 bases). V was pared by 0 bases and J by 5 bases, with 17 bases between. Looked up from germline, CDR1 is SGHRS and CDR2 is YFSETQ. The CDR3 is made up of 16 amino acids. The CDR3 sequence: CASSLGPSGAGETQYF. The CDR3 nucleotides read TGCGCCAGCAGCTTGGGCCCGTCCGGGGCGGGGGAGACCCAGTACTTC.

The V gene is TRBV29-1, the J gene TRBJ2-1, with D unresolved. With the DNA end fitting TRBJ2-5 better, the J assignment may be wrong. Germline CDR1 SQVTM, CDR2 ANQGSEA. The CDR3 totals 12 residues. The CDR3 loop reads CSVGPEQETQYF. Written as DNA, the CDR3 is TGCAGCGTGGGCCCGGAACAAGAGACCCAGTACTTC.

This clonotype was seen a few times. The V gene is TRBV3-1, the J gene TRBJ2-1; the match to TRBD1 covers 9 bases. The J call may not be correct, given that the DNA end is closer to TRBJ2-5. CDR3 size: 15 residues. Germline V gene sequence: CDR1 LGHDT, CDR2 YNNKEL (reference sequence). The CDR3, as DNA: TGTGCCAGCAGCCCTGGACAGGGGATTACGGAGACCCAGTACTTC. Residues: CASSPGQGITETQYF.

This chain links TRBV20-1 with TRBJ1-5, with D possibly matching TRBD1 (5 bases). Looked up from germline, CDR1 is DFQATT and CDR2 is SNEGSKA (reference sequence). The germline V and J ends were trimmed by 0 bases and 4 bases, with 13 bases remaining between them. CDR3 length: 15 amino acids. The CDR3 sequence: CSARDAGDPNQPQHF. In DNA form, the CDR3 reads TGCAGTGCTAGAGATGCGGGGGATCCAAATCAGCCCCAGCATTTT.

J is TRBJ1-1 and V is TRBV5-1; 7 bases map to TRBD1. From germline, CDR1 is SGHRS and CDR2 YFSETQ. V shed 4 bases, J shed 3 bases, and the junction held 6 bases outside the gene matches. This CDR3 has 14 amino acids. This CDR3 reads CASSRTGDDTEAFF. CDR3 in DNA: TGCGCCAGCAGCCGCACAGGGGATGACACTGAAGCTTTCTTT.

This clonotype was detected only a few times. The DNA of the CDR3 is TGCGCCAGCAGTAGCGGCTACACAGATACGCAGTATTTT. It codes for CASSSGYTDTQYF. The chain carries TRBV10-2 and TRBJ2-3; possible D gene TRBD2, 5 bases. V lost 5 bases, J lost 2 bases, and 8 bases lay in between. This CDR3 region has 13 residues. Per the germline V gene, CDR1 is WSHSY and CDR2 is SAAADI.

In the case of this clonotype: Likely a read error: the CDR3 ends without its conserved phenylalanine or tryptophan. The V gene is TRBV5-1, the J gene TRBJ2-3; 10 bases agree with TRBD1. CDR1 is SGHRS, CDR2 YFSETQ, per germline. J was trimmed by 5 bases and V by 2 bases; bases with no gene match: 8. The length of the CDR3 is 16 residues. The CDR3 DNA reads TGCGCCAGCAGCTTTAACCCCCGGGACAGGGGAGATACGCAGTATCTT. As protein: CASSFNPRDRGDTQYL.

This chain connects TRBV12-3 or TRBV12-4 to TRBJ2-4; 8 bases line up with TRBD2. The CDR3 length is 16 residues. Losses at the gene ends were 6 bases for V and 1 base for J; bases not matched to a gene: 8. The CDR3: CASSPRGGLAKNIQYF. The CDR3 bases are TGTGCCAGCAGCCCTCGGGGGGGGTTGGCCAAAAACATTCAGTACTTC.

The chain combines TRBV6-5 with TRBJ2-5; 9 bases are a match to TRBD1. Germline V gene lookup returns CDR1 MNHEY and CDR2 SVGAGI. The CDR3 has 15 amino acids. J gave up 3 bases and V 2 bases, and 4 bases lay outside the gene matches. Here the CDR3 DNA reads TGTGCCAGCAGTTACGCCGGGACAGGGAAAGAGACCCAGTACTTC. It specifies CASSYAGTGKETQYF.

The V and J genes are TRBV28 and TRBJ1-1; 8 nucleotides align to TRBD1. This CDR3 contains 14 residues. J lost 6 bases, V lost 4 bases, and 7 bases had no gene match. In germline, CDR1 is MDHEN, CDR2 SYDVKM. The DNA of the CDR3 is TGTGCCAGCAGTTCCGGACAGGGAGTGGCTGAAGCTTTCTTT. Residues: CASSSGQGVAEAFF.

Concerning this clonotype: Given the absence of the conserved phenylalanine or tryptophan at the CDR3 end, a read error is likely. The V gene is TRBV4-3, the J gene TRBJ2-5, with 8 bases fitting TRBD2. The tail of the sequence fits TRBJ2-7 better, so the J call may be wrong. This CDR3 comprises 16 residues. Looked up from germline, CDR1 is LGHNA and CDR2 is YSLEER. The CDR3 DNA reads as TGCGCCAGCAGCCAAGAGTACGGACTAGCTACAAACGAGCAGTACCTC. It yields the protein CASSQEYGLATNEQYL.

The CDR3: CASSEWEGAGSDYEQYF. For the CDR3, the DNA is TGTGCCAGCAGTGAATGGGAGGGCGCGGGTTCCGACTACGAGCAGTACTTC. The rearrangement joins TRBV6-1 to TRBJ2-1; 7 bases are a match to TRBD2. The J call may be in error: the DNA end matches TRBJ2-7 better. CDR3 size: 17 residues. The V gene's germline CDR1 is MNHNS and CDR2 SASEGT.

The sample holds a few counts of this clonotype. This rearrangement joins TRBV4-1 to TRBJ2-2; the match to TRBD2 covers 8 bases. The CDR3 consists of 15 residues. CDR1 and CDR2 (germline): MGHRA, YSYEKL. The trim removed 5 bases at V and 4 bases at J, leaving 6 bases unmatched. The CDR3 is CASSLPLAGTGELFF. Written as DNA, the CDR3 is TGCGCCAGCAGCTTGCCCCTAGCGGGCACCGGGGAGCTGTTTTTT.

V and J are TRBV4-1 and TRBJ2-2, with 8 bases lining up with TRBD2. V lost 1 base and J lost 4; bases outside the gene matches: 5. This CDR3 has 16 amino acids. Germline-derived CDR1 and CDR2 are MGHRA and YSYEKL. The CDR3 sequence: CASSQVNGRGTGELFF. The DNA for the CDR3 is TGCGCCAGCAGCCAAGTAAACGGGAGGGGCACCGGGGAGCTGTTTTTT.

This clonotype has a handful of counts. The chain uses TRBV28 and TRBJ2-1, with TRBD2 matching over 9 bases. V lost 2 bases and J lost 6; bases outside the gene matches: 5. The CDR3 is made up of 15 amino acids. Per germline, CDR1 MDHEN and CDR2 SYDVKM. CDR3 region: CASSLEISGSNEQFF. CDR3 nucleotide sequence: TGTGCCAGCAGTTTAGAGATTAGCGGGAGCAATGAGCAGTTCTTC.

This clonotype was counted between two and nine times. The germline gene is not matched at one end of the junction; a read error may be the cause. V gene TRBV7-2 combines with J gene TRBJ2-7, with TRBD2 matching over 8 bases. Looked up from germline, CDR1 is SGHTA and CDR2 is FQGNSA. The CDR3 spans 13 residues. CDR3 sequence: CASSPGGGNEQYF. The DNA for the CDR3 is TGTGCCAGCAGCCCGGGGGGGGGGAACGAGCAATACTTC.

The chain employs TRBV12-3 or TRBV12-4 and TRBJ2-7; 7 bases map to TRBD2. Near its end, the DNA agrees better with TRBJ2-5, so the J call may be wrong. The CDR3 has 15 amino acids. This CDR3 is CASTTGEGVPETQYF. CDR3 sequence (DNA): TGTGCCAGCACCACGGGGGAGGGCGTTCCTGAGACCCAGTACTTC.

This clonotype was counted once. This chain connects TRBV4-2 to TRBJ2-3; D is perhaps TRBD1 or TRBD2 (6 bases each). The CDR3 contains 17 residues. V was trimmed by 0 bases and J by 4 bases, leaving 17 bases between them. CDR1 and CDR2 (germline): LGHNA, YNFKEQ. The CDR3 DNA reads as TGTGCCAGCAGCCAAGATCCAGGGGACTTCGGGGCAGATACGCAGTATTTT. Its translation: CASSQDPGDFGADTQYF.

This clonotype was counted only a few times. The chain carries TRBV29-1 and TRBJ1-1; no clear D gene. Trimming shortened V by 7 bases and J by 1 base, and 10 bases separated the two germline ends. Germline loops: CDR1 SQVTM, CDR2 ANQGSEA. This CDR3 comprises 12 residues. CDR3 protein: CSATDENTEAFF. In DNA, the CDR3 is TGCAGCGCTACGGATGAGAACACTGAAGCTTTCTTT.

This clonotype has more than one count but fewer than ten. The chain carries TRBV6-2 or TRBV6-3 and TRBJ2-1; 7 bases are shared with TRBD1. The J call may be incorrect, as the DNA end agrees better with TRBJ2-7. The CDR3 is 11 amino acids. The germline CDR1 and CDR2 sequences are MNHEY and SVGEGT. CDR3 region: CASQRGLEQYF. Here the CDR3 DNA reads TGTGCCAGCCAGAGGGGGCTCGAGCAGTACTTC.

This clonotype appeared once. The chain employs TRBV15 and TRBJ2-7; unclear D gene. This CDR3 is built from 13 residues. V was pared by 3 bases and J by 2 bases, with 8 bases between. CDR1 and CDR2 from the germline V gene are LNHNV and YYDKDF (reference sequence). The CDR3 region is CATSRDHAYEQYF. CDR3 DNA: TGTGCCACCAGCAGGGACCACGCCTACGAGCAGTACTTC.

Regarding this clonotype: Germline and junction disagree at one end, which may indicate a read error. J is TRBJ2-4 and V is TRBV5-1; 11 bases are shared with TRBD1. CDR1 and CDR2 (germline): SGHRS, YFSETQ. This CDR3 contains 15 residues. CDR3 protein: CASRGGQGDENIRYF. Here the CDR3 DNA reads TGCGCCAGCAGAGGGGGACAGGGGGATGAAAACATTCGGTACTTC.

This clonotype was seen more than once but under ten times. This likely comes from a read error, as the CDR3 has no conserved phenylalanine or tryptophan at its end. The chain recombines TRBV7-2 with TRBJ2-7; D is unclear. The CDR3 contains 14 residues. With 3 bases removed from V and 6 bases from J, the gap between germline ends came to 15 bases. Germline V CDR1 and CDR2: SGHTA, FQGNSA. CDR3 DNA sequence: TGTGCCAGCAGCTTGGTGGCAAGCTTGGGCGAGCAGTACATC. This translates into CASSLVASLGEQYI.

This clonotype occurred a few times. The J gene is TRBJ2-3, the V gene TRBV19, with D possibly matching TRBD2 (5 bases). The CDR3 consists of 13 residues. From germline, CDR1 is LNHDA and CDR2 SQIVND (reference sequence). The V end was cut by 7 bases, the J end by 4 bases, with 12 bases between. CDR3 nucleotides: TGTGCCAGTACGGACTCGCCGGCAGATACGCAGTATTTT. Its translation: CASTDSPADTQYF.

The gene calls are TRBV3-1 and TRBJ2-3; TRBD2 agrees at 9 bases. With V trimmed by 2 bases and J by 4 bases, 7 bases remained unmatched. Per the germline V gene, CDR1 is LGHDT and CDR2 is YNNKEL (reference sequence). This CDR3 spans 16 amino acids. The CDR3 nucleotides are TGTGCCAGCAGCCAATATAGCGGGGGTAGCGCAGATACGCAGTATTTT. It yields the protein CASSQYSGGSADTQYF.

V and J are TRBV29-1 and TRBJ2-3, with D perhaps matching TRBD2 (5 bases). The CDR3 sequence is 17 residues long. Trimming removed 0 bases from V and 2 bases from J, with 18 bases in between. CDR1 SQVTM and CDR2 ANQGSEA come from the germline V gene. CDR3 bases: TGCAGCGTTGAAGATCCCGGCGGGCGGACTTCCACAGATACGCAGTATTTT. As protein: CSVEDPGGRTSTDTQYF.

This clonotype was found once. The chain combines TRBV18 with TRBJ1-1; a weak D match, TRBD1 (5 bases). V gave up 6 bases and J gave up 2 bases, with 19 bases separating them. Germline-derived CDR1 and CDR2 are KGHSH and LQKENI. This CDR3 has 16 residues. The CDR3 DNA reads as TGTGCCAGCTCCCTCCAGGCCGGGGGATTAAACACTGAAGCTTTCTTT. It is translated as CASSLQAGGLNTEAFF.